This is a list of T cell receptor beta chains from one sample in a study of control samples from healthy donors and cancer patients. Assay used: immunoSEQ multiplex PCR; TCRdb lists only in-frame clones, some missing. The sample carries 50,000 to 55,000 clones, more than 70% recorded once. Sample: PBMCs. These receptors were taken from a man aged 40-50 years with colorectal cancer. Both conserved end residues are part of each CDR3. The order of the fields is V gene, clone size, J gene, D gene, CDR3 protein, CDR3 DNA. A D gene is named only where the DNA matches it firmly. Size is stated for part of the rows, as once, few or many counts, or as a class when the clone is expanded.

>TRBV5-1|once|TRBJ2-7|-
CASSPPMKGRGEQYF
TGCGCCAGCAGCCCCCCGATGAAGGGCAGGGGCGAGCAGTACTTC
>TRBV19|-|TRBJ2-7|-
CASSGGRAYEQYF
TGTGCCAGTAGTGGGGGTCGAGCCTACGAGCAGTACTTC
>TRBV11-3|-|TRBJ1-6|TRBD1
CASSVTGGTNSPLHF
TGTGCCAGCAGCGTAACAGGGGGAACTAATTCACCCCTCCACTTT
>TRBV27|-|TRBJ2-7|-
CASSFQGDSYEQYF
TGTGCCAGCAGTTTCCAGGGTGACTCCTACGAGCAGTACTTC
>TRBV27|-|TRBJ2-5|TRBD1
CASSFRGTVETQYF
TGTGCCAGCAGTTTTAGGGGGACAGTCGAGACCCAGTACTTC
>TRBV5-4|once|TRBJ1-2|TRBD1
CASSLGQGFLGYTF
TGTGCCAGCAGCTTGGGACAGGGGTTTCTGGGCTACACCTTC
>TRBV6-5|-|TRBJ1-1|-
CASSYGGGTEAFF
TGTGCCAGCAGTTACGGGGGGGGCACTGAAGCTTTCTTT
>TRBV9|-|TRBJ2-2|TRBD1
CASSAQGARPGELFF
TGTGCCAGCAGCGCACAGGGGGCGAGACCCGGGGAGCTGTTTTTT
>TRBV5-4|-|TRBJ2-3|TRBD2
CASSLSGRKNTDTQYF
TGTGCCAGCAGCTTAAGCGGGAGGAAAAACACAGATACGCAGTATTTT
>TRBV11-3|-|TRBJ1-1|-
CASSPPQGRGTEAFF
TGTGCCAGCAGCCCCCCACAGGGCCGAGGCACTGAAGCTTTCTTT
>TRBV28|few|TRBJ1-5|-
CASTPMGQHQPQHF
TGTGCCAGCACCCCTATGGGACAACATCAGCCCCAGCATTTT
>TRBV7-9|few|TRBJ2-1|TRBD2
CASSVSGSSYNEQFF
TGTGCCAGCAGCGTTAGCGGGAGCTCCTACAATGAGCAGTTCTTC
>TRBV6-6|-|TRBJ1-6|-
CASSYVDSNSPLHF
TGTGCCAGCAGTTACGTGGATTCTAATTCACCCCTCCACTTT
>TRBV5-5|-|TRBJ2-5|-
CASSSAGFFGETQYF
TGTGCCAGCTCCTCGGCGGGGTTTTTCGGAGAGACCCAGTACTTC
>TRBV5-5|-|TRBJ1-6|-
CASSLETRNSPLHF
TGTGCCAGCAGCTTAGAGACAAGAAATTCACCCCTCCACTTT
>TRBV19|-|TRBJ1-1|-
CASSIVSGNTEAFF
TGTGCCAGTAGTATAGTTTCCGGGAACACTGAAGCTTTCTTT
>TRBV7-8|-|TRBJ2-5|TRBD2
CASSLNPLLAGEETQYF
TGTGCCAGCAGCCTCAACCCTTTACTAGCGGGAGAGGAGACCCAGTACTTC
>TRBV15|-|TRBJ2-7|TRBD1
CATSVTPGQGKFKVYEQYF
TGTGCCACCTCCGTGACTCCGGGACAGGGAAAATTTAAGGTCTACGAGCAGTACTTC
>TRBV12-2|-|TRBJ2-7|-
CASRFPGTGKWYEQYF
TGTGCAAGTCGCTTCCCCGGGACAGGGAAATGGTACGAGCAGTACTTC
>TRBV11-2|-|TRBJ1-1|-
CASSLDRAVNTEAFF
TGTGCCAGCAGCTTAGACAGGGCTGTGAACACTGAAGCTTTCTTT
>TRBV9|once|TRBJ2-1|-
CASSEGFPGNEQFF
TGTGCCAGCAGCGAAGGCTTCCCCGGCAATGAGCAGTTCTTC
>TRBV27|-|TRBJ2-3|-
CASSLSRTDTQYF
TGTGCCAGCAGTTTATCCCGCACAGATACGCAGTATTTT
>TRBV27|-|TRBJ2-5|-
CATKPDRPTLLGTQYF
TGTGCCACCAAACCGGACAGACCAACGTTGTTGGGGACCCAGTACTTC
>TRBV7-9|-|TRBJ1-2|-
CASSERRTGTGYGYTF
TGTGCCAGCTCTGAGCGGAGAACAGGGACTGGGTATGGCTACACCTTC
>TRBV18|few|TRBJ2-6|TRBD1
CASSPSLPGQGRLSGANVLTF
TGTGCCAGCTCACCCTCTTTACCGGGACAGGGTCGATTAAGTGGGGCCAACGTCCTGACTTTC
>TRBV7-4|-|TRBJ2-2|-
CAIPSSRANTGELFF
TGTGCCATCCCCTCGTCTAGGGCGAACACCGGGGAGCTGTTTTTT
>TRBV28|once|TRBJ1-5|TRBD1
CASSSRRDRVGQPQHF
TGTGCCAGCAGTTCACGAAGAGACAGGGTTGGTCAGCCCCAGCATTTT
>TRBV19|-|TRBJ2-5|-
CASSISTAETQYF
TGTGCCAGTAGTATATCCACAGCGGAGACCCAGTACTTC
>TRBV19|-|TRBJ2-3|TRBD2
CASRIRATSGTSTDTQYF
TGTGCCAGTAGAATTCGTGCGACTAGCGGGACGAGCACAGATACGCAGTATTTT
>TRBV19|-|TRBJ2-2|TRBD1
CASSPGQGADGELFF
TGTGCCAGTAGTCCTGGACAGGGGGCTGACGGGGAGCTGTTTTTT
>TRBV30|-|TRBJ1-3|-
CAWAPGNTIYF
TGTGCCTGGGCGCCCGGGAACACCATATATTTT
>TRBV5-1|-|TRBJ2-2|TRBD2
CASSSYPGLAGGAGELFF
TGCGCCAGCAGCTCGTACCCCGGACTAGCGGGAGGGGCCGGGGAGCTGTTTTTT
>TRBV7-2|-|TRBJ2-7|-
CASSYQGTYEQYF
TGTGCCAGCAGCTATCAGGGAACCTACGAGCAGTACTTC
>TRBV7-2|-|TRBJ1-6|-
CASSLDSGLSSPLHF
TGTGCCAGCAGCTTAGACTCAGGGTTATCTTCACCCCTCCACTTT
>TRBV19|-|TRBJ1-2|-
CASSPSSYNYGYTF
TGTGCCAGTAGCCCCTCCAGCTACAACTATGGCTACACCTTC